This T cell receptor (beta chain) emerged from a study of post-analysis software for immune sequencing data. Study-level results: Strong same-batch co-clustering of samples appeared with F measure clustering. Patients had higher frequencies than controls of about 5 TRBV segments, including TRBV5-6, TRBV5-1 and TRBV20-1.

V shed 0 bases, J shed 1 base, and the junction held 6 bases outside the gene matches. The V gene's germline CDR1 is LNHNV and CDR2 YYDKDF (reference sequence). CDR3 length equals 16 residues. Unique molecular identifiers were carried by the TCR beta cDNA libraries. One entry per CDR3 protein, called by TCRdb with MiXCR from the PCR reads. The sample records about 800,000 distinct CDR3 sequences, roughly 30% being singletons. The table lists this clonotype with a few counts. Its antigen is unknown. The chain employs TRBV15 and TRBJ2-7; 7 bases are shared with TRBD2. This sequence originates from a girl between 5 and 17 years old with multiple sclerosis. Sequencing input: blood. CDR3 sequence: CATSRDAGELSYEQYF. For the CDR3, the DNA is TGTGCCACCAGCAGAGATGCGGGGGAGTTATCCTACGAGCAGTACTTC.